The 21 T cell receptor beta chains reported below all come from one sample, sequenced in a study of T cell repertoires in cytomegalovirus infection. TCRdb reanalysed the reads using MiXCR and keeps one entry per CDR3 protein. The sample has nearly 450,000 distinct CDR3 sequences; about a third are singletons. The specimen was PBMCs. The receptors derive from a human donor in good health (CMV status not recorded). Some clones in this sample may be carry-over from other donors' samples.

The sample holds many counts of this clonotype. V usage is TRBV18 and J usage is TRBJ1-2, with TRBD1 matching over 10 bases. The CDR3 sequence is 13 residues long. The germline gives CDR1 KGHSH, CDR2 LQKENI. Trimming cost V 5 bases and J 8 bases; bases outside gene matches: 5. The CDR3 here is CASSTGTGDGYTF. Written as DNA, the CDR3 is TGTGCCAGCTCAACAGGGACAGGGGACGGCTACACCTTC.

This clonotype appeared a few times. In nucleotides, the CDR3 is TGTGCCAGCAGTCCGGACAGATTTGGCTACGAGCAGTACTTC. Its translation: CASSPDRFGYEQYF. V usage is TRBV6-5 and J usage is TRBJ2-7; D may be TRBD1 (6 bases). The V and J ends lost 5 bases and 3 bases respectively, with 14 bases between them. The CDR3 spans 14 residues. CDR1 and CDR2 from the germline V gene are MNHEY and SVGAGI.

The chain carries TRBV11-2 and TRBJ1-1; possibly TRBD1 for D (5 bases). Looked up from germline, CDR1 is SGHAT and CDR2 is FQNNGV. The V end lost 3 bases, the J end lost 13 bases, and 18 bases lay between the germline ends. The CDR3 sequence is 13 residues long. CDR3 sequence (DNA): TGTGCCAGCAGCTTTTTTACAGGTCTCCAGGGTTTCTTT. Protein product: CASSFFTGLQGFF.

V is TRBV5-4 and J is TRBJ2-1; no clear D. Germline V lookup: CDR1 SGHNT, CDR2 YYREEE (reference sequence). V gave up 1 base and J gave up 0 bases, with 17 bases separating them. This CDR3 has 18 amino acids. The CDR3 sequence is CASSLRHQNLNSYNEQFF. In DNA form, the CDR3 reads TGTGCCAGCAGCTTGAGGCACCAAAACCTCAACTCCTACAATGAGCAGTTCTTC.

This rearrangement joins TRBV6-1 to TRBJ2-4, with D possibly matching TRBD1 (5 bases). Germline assignment: CDR1 MNHNS and CDR2 SASEGT. The CDR3 sequence is 14 residues long. V dropped 11 bases and J dropped 5 bases, with 19 bases sitting between them. In DNA form, the CDR3 reads TGTGCCCGTGCACGAAGAAGGGGCGAAAACATTCAGTACTTC. Its protein is CARARRRGENIQYF.

Many counts were recorded for this clonotype. This chain links TRBV4-1 with TRBJ2-7; D is unclear. The germline CDR1 and CDR2 sequences are MGHRA and YSYEKL. This CDR3 has 15 residues. The V gene lost 4 bases and the J gene lost 6 bases, with 19 bases spanning the gap. CDR3 DNA: TGCGCCAGCAGCCCCCCCCGGGCGGATTTGGGCGAGCAGTACTTC. As protein: CASSPPRADLGEQYF.

This clonotype was detected a few times. This rearrangement joins TRBV19 to TRBJ1-4; TRBD1 agrees at 7 bases. The V and J ends lost 7 bases and 0 bases, in that order; junction bases with no gene match: 8. The CDR3 covers 16 residues. Germline V lookup: CDR1 LNHDA, CDR2 SQIVND (reference sequence). The CDR3 DNA follows: TGTGCCAGTACCCGGGACAGCTCAGCAACTAATGAAAAACTGTTTTTT. Residues: CASTRDSSATNEKLFF. Looking up the rest from reference TRBV19 and TRBJ1-4 gives the full variable domain: DGGITQSPKYLFRKEGQNVTLSCEQNLNHDAMYWYRQDPGQGLRLIYYSQIVNDFQKGDIAEGYSVSREKKESFPLTVTSAQKNPTAFYLCASTRDSSATNEKLFFGSGTQLSVL.

CDR3: CSAKTGYNEQFF. The CDR3 DNA sequence: TGCAGCGCCAAGACAGGGTACAATGAGCAGTTCTTC. The chain is built from TRBV29-1 and TRBJ2-1, with 7 bases matching TRBD1. This CDR3 has 12 residues. Germline CDR1 is SQVTM and CDR2 is ANQGSEA. The trim removed 7 bases at V and 4 bases at J, leaving 4 bases unmatched.

The chain carries TRBV20-1 and TRBJ1-1; D is perhaps TRBD1 (6 bases). The V gene lost 0 bases and the J gene lost 6 bases, with 14 bases spanning the gap. Germline V gene data show CDR1 as DFQATT and CDR2 as SNEGSKA (reference sequence). The CDR3 sequence is 14 residues long. The chain's CDR3 is CSAREPPRTAEAFF. The CDR3 nucleotides are TGCAGTGCTAGAGAGCCTCCCAGGACAGCTGAAGCTTTCTTT.

The V and J genes are TRBV14 and TRBJ2-1; 13 bases line up with TRBD2. Trimming at V came to 0 bases and at J to 6 bases, leaving 5 bases not matched to a gene. CDR3 size: 17 residues. Germline V gene data show CDR1 as SGHDN and CDR2 as FVKESK. In nucleotides, the CDR3 is TGTGCCAGCAGCCAAGAACTAGCGGGGGGGTCCCTCAATGAGCAGTTCTTC. Protein product: CASSQELAGGSLNEQFF.

There are many counts of this clonotype. The V gene is TRBV7-2, the J gene TRBJ1-5; D ambiguous. V was pared by 3 bases and J by 2 bases, with 5 bases between. The germline gives CDR1 SGHTA, CDR2 FQGNSA. The CDR3 runs to 13 residues. CDR3 coding DNA: TGTGCCAGCAGCTTGAGGCGCAATCAGCCCCAGCATTTT. Protein sequence: CASSLRRNQPQHF.

The sample holds a few counts of this clonotype. The chain links TRBV20-1 to TRBJ2-5, with 9 positions matching TRBD2. This CDR3 has 15 amino acids. Germline lookup yields CDR1 DFQATT and CDR2 SNEGSKA (reference sequence). The junction had 12 bases not matched to a gene; V was cut back by 5 bases and J by 5 bases. The CDR3 sequence: CSAGSGGVSSETQYF. CDR3 sequence (DNA): TGCAGTGCTGGTAGCGGGGGCGTCTCATCGGAGACCCAGTACTTC.

This chain uses TRBV28 with TRBJ2-1; D gene unclear. Per germline, CDR1 MDHEN and CDR2 SYDVKM. CDR3 size: 13 residues. V lost 7 bases, J lost 7 bases, and 14 bases lay in between. Here the CDR3 DNA reads TGTGCCAGCACCTCTTTACAGCTAAATGAGCAGTTCTTC. It codes for CASTSLQLNEQFF.

This chain joins TRBV10-2 and TRBJ2-1; D gene unclear. This CDR3 spans 14 amino acids. V lost 2 bases and J 5 bases, leaving 10 bases between the germline ends. The germline gives CDR1 WSHSY, CDR2 SAAADI. The DNA of the CDR3 is TGCGCCAGCAGTGAGGTGACTGCACACAATGAGCAGTTCTTC. It translates to CASSEVTAHNEQFF.

V gene TRBV12-5 combines with J gene TRBJ1-1; D might be TRBD1 (5 bases). V was pared by 3 bases and J by 1 base, with 6 bases between. This CDR3 comprises 13 residues. Germline V gene sequence: CDR1 LGHNT, CDR2 FRNRAP. CDR3 DNA: TGTGCTAGTGGTTTTGGGGGGAACACTGAAGCTTTCTTT. This translates into CASGFGGNTEAFF.

This chain links TRBV15 with TRBJ2-7; 7 bases align to TRBD1. The CDR3 has 15 residues. V lost 0 bases, J lost 0 bases, and 2 bases stayed unmatched. Germline V gene lookup returns CDR1 LNHNV and CDR2 YYDKDF (reference sequence). In DNA form, the CDR3 reads TGTGCCACCAGCAGAGAACAGGGGAGCTCCTACGAGCAGTACTTC. Translating it yields CATSREQGSSYEQYF.

This clonotype was seen a handful of times. The rearrangement uses TRBV5-6 and TRBJ1-1; D is ambiguous. Per germline, CDR1 SGHDT and CDR2 YYEEEE. This CDR3 has 16 residues. Trimming shortened V by 0 bases and J by 0 bases, and 12 bases separated the two germline ends. The CDR3 DNA is TGTGCCAGCAGCTTGGCCATCGGAATCATGAACACTGAAGCTTTCTTT. Its translation: CASSLAIGIMNTEAFF.

This clonotype was observed a single time. J is TRBJ1-2 and V is TRBV18; D not resolved. V was cut by 2 bases and J by 2 bases, with 15 bases left in between. In germline, CDR1 is KGHSH, CDR2 LQKENI. CDR3 size: 16 residues. CDR3 bases: TGTGCCAGCTCACCAGGGAAGAACAGACAAAACTATGGCTACACCTTC. As protein: CASSPGKNRQNYGYTF.

The chain links TRBV6-2 or TRBV6-3 to TRBJ2-1, with 8 bases identical to TRBD2. CDR1 and CDR2 from the germline V gene are MNHEY and SVGEGT. V lost 6 bases to trimming and J lost 4 bases; unmatched junction nucleotides: 8. This CDR3 has 15 residues. As DNA, the CDR3 is TGTGCCAGCAGATCCGGGACTAGGGCATACAATGAGCAGTTCTTC. This gives the protein CASRSGTRAYNEQFF.

V is TRBV11-2 and J is TRBJ2-5; 7 positions match TRBD1. CDR3 length: 16 residues. V gave up 8 bases and J gave up 4 bases; unmatched junction bases: 16. CDR1 and CDR2 (germline): SGHAT, FQNNGV. CDR3: CASGQNRGLVGETQYF. In nucleotides, the CDR3 is TGTGCCAGCGGGCAGAACAGGGGCTTAGTGGGAGAGACCCAGTACTTC.

The CDR3 DNA is TGTGCCAGCAGCTCCCCCCTAGCGGGGGCCACAGATACGCAGTATTTT. It is translated as CASSSPLAGATDTQYF. The chain has TRBV7-9 and TRBJ2-3; 10 nucleotides align to TRBD2. V gave up 4 bases and J gave up 2 bases; unmatched junction bases: 6. Germline V CDR1 and CDR2: SEHNR, FQNEAQ (reference sequence). The CDR3 has 16 amino acids.